This TCR beta chain was recovered during a study of brain metastases from non-small cell lung cancer. Study-level findings and limits: Paired brain metastases and primary tumors largely shared TCR repertoires.

Assay used: immunoSEQ multiplex PCR; TCRdb lists only in-frame clones, some missing. In the table there are 15,000 or so clones, approximately 82% of which are singletons. V was cut by 8 bases and J by 6 bases, with 16 bases left in between. The CDR3 covers 12 residues. Germline V lookup: CDR1 SQVTM, CDR2 ANQGSEA. This clone was recorded once. Its antigen is still unknown. This receptor was obtained from a donor at least 40 years old with non-small cell lung cancer. This chain uses TRBV29-1 with TRBJ1-2; D is unresolved. The sample consisted of primary lung tumor tissue. CDR3 sequence: CSCSTIRDGYTF. The CDR3, as DNA: TGCAGCTGTTCGACCATCCGGGATGGCTACACCTTC. Drawing the rest from reference TRBV29-1 and TRBJ1-2, the complete variable domain is SAVISQKPSRDICQRGTSLTIQCQVDSQVTMMFWYRQQPGQSLTLIATANQGSEATYESGFVIDKFPISRPNLTFSTLTVSNMSPEDSSIYLCSCSTIRDGYTFGSGTRLTVV.